The sequence of this TCR beta chain was determined in a study of blood T cell repertoires in COVID-19. Profiled with immunoSEQ multiplex PCR; TCRdb holds only in-frame clones, not every one. The top ten hold around 0.8% of the sample, which has about 250,000 clones, around 90% seen once. This CDR3 contains 17 residues. V lost 0 bases, J lost 4 bases, and 9 bases stayed unmatched. Per germline, CDR1 MNHEY and CDR2 SVGEGT. This sequence joins TRBV6-2 or TRBV6-3 and TRBJ2-1, with 7 positions matching TRBD2. The clonotype was recovered from a woman in her twenties or thirties with acute or convalescent COVID-19. Sample: peripheral blood. This CDR3 reads CASSYSRSSGNYNEQFF. For the CDR3, the DNA is TGTGCCAGCAGTTACTCCCGATCCAGCGGGAATTACAATGAGCAGTTCTTC.